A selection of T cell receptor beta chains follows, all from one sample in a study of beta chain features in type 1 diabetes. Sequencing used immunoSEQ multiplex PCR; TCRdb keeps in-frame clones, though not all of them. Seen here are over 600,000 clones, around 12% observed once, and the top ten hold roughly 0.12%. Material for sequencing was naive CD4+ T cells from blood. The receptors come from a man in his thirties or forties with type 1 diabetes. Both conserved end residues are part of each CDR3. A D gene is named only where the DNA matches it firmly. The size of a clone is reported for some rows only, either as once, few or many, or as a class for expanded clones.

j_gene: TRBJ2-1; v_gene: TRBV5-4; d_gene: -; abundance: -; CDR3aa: CASSRAVGQGVAGPYNEQFF; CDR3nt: TGTGCCAGCAGCCGGGCCGTGGGACAGGGAGTAGCGGGGCCCTACAATGAGCAGTTCTTC
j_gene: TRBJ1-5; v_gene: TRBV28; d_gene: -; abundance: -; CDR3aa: CASSFLTSNQPQHF; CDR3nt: TGTGCCAGCAGTTTTCTTACTAGCAATCAGCCCCAGCATTTT
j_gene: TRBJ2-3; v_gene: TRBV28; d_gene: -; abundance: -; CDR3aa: CASRSGGSTDTQYF; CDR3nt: TGTGCCAGCAGGTCTGGGGGAAGCACAGATACGCAGTATTTT
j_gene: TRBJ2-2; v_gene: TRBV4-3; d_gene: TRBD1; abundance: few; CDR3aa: CASSQDRFTGANTGELFF; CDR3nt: TGCGCCAGCAGCCAAGATCGTTTTACAGGGGCGAACACCGGGGAGCTGTTTTTT
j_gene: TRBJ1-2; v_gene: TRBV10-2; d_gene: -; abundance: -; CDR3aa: CASSESRGMGGYTF; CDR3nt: TGCGCCAGCAGTGAGTCGAGGGGGATGGGCGGCTACACCTTC
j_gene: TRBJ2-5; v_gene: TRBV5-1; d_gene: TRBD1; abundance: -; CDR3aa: CASSLEGQLQETQYF; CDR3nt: TGCGCCAGCAGCTTGGAGGGACAGTTACAAGAGACCCAGTACTTC
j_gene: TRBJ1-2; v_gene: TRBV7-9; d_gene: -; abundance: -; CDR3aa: CASSSGVILSHF; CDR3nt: TGTGCCAGCAGCTCGGGAGTCATCCTGTCCCACTTC
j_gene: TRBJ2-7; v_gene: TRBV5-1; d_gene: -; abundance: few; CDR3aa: CASSLVVPYEQYF; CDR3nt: TGCGCCAGCAGCTTGGTAGTTCCCTACGAGCAGTACTTC
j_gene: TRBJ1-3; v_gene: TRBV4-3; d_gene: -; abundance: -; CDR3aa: CASSQARLSVAGNTIYF; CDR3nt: TGCGCCAGCAGCCAAGCTAGGCTCAGCGTCGCAGGAAACACCATATATTTT
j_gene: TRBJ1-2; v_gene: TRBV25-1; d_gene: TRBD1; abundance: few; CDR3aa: CASSEAGQGAAGYTF; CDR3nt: TGTGCCAGCAGTGAAGCGGGACAGGGGGCTGCTGGCTACACCTTC
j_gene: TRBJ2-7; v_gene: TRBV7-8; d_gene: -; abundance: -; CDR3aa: CASNQGFPYEQYF; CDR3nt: TGTGCCAGCAATCAGGGGTTCCCCTACGAGCAGTACTTC
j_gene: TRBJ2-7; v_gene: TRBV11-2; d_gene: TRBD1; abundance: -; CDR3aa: CASSPGTGSYEQYF; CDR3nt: TGTGCCAGCAGCCCTGGGACAGGATCCTACGAGCAGTACTTC
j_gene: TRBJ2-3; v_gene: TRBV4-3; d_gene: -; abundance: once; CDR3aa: CASSQDRGEDRISTDTQYF; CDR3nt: TGCGCCAGCAGCCAAGATCGTGGGGAGGACAGGATTAGCACAGATACGCAGTATTTT
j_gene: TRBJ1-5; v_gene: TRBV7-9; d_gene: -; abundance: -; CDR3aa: CASSLSQLNQPQHF; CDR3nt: TGTGCCAGCAGCTTATCCCAGCTAAATCAGCCCCAGCATTTT
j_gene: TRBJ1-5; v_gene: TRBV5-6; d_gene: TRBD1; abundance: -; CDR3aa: CASSRGQDSFSNQPQHF; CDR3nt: TGTGCCAGCAGCCGAGGACAGGACAGCTTTAGCAATCAGCCCCAGCATTTT
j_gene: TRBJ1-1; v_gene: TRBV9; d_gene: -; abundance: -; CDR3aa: CASSLGQYTEAFF; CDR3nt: TGTGCCAGCAGTCTAGGACAGTACACTGAAGCTTTCTTT
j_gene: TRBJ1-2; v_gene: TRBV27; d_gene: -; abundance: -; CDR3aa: CASSSFYGYTF; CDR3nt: TGTGCCAGCAGTTCCTTCTATGGCTACACCTTC
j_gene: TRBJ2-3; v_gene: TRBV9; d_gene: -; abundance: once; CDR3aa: CASSVYRDGSTDTQYF; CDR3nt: TGTGCCAGCAGCGTATACCGGGACGGAAGCACAGATACGCAGTATTTT
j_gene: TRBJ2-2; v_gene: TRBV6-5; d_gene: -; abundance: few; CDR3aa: CASSYLAPGTGELFF; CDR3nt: TGTGCCAGCAGTTACTTGGCCCCGGGCACCGGGGAGCTGTTTTTT
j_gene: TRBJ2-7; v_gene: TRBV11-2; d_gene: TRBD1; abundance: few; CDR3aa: CASSPVGFKGAYF; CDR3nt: TGTGCCAGCAGCCCCGTGGGATTCAAGGGGGCCTACTTC
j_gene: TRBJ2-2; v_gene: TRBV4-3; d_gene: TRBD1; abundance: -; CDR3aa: CASSQHRGAPGELFF; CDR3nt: TGCGCCAGCAGCCAACACAGGGGAGCCCCCGGGGAGCTGTTTTTT
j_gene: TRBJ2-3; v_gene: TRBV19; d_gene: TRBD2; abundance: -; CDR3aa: CASSSGGAPDTQYF; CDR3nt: TGTGCCAGCAGTAGCGGGGGGGCCCCAGATACGCAGTATTTT
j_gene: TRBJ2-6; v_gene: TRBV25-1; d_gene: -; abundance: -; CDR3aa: CASSPTRGRYSGANVLTF; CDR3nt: TGTGCCAGCAGTCCGACCCGGGGGCGGTACTCTGGGGCCAACGTCCTGACTTTC
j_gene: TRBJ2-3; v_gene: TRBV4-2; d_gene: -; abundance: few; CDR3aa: CASSQGVISTDTQYF; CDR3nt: TGTGCCAGCAGCCAAGGAGTGATCAGCACAGATACGCAGTATTTT
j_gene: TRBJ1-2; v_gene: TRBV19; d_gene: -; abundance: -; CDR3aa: CASSRAGATYGYTF; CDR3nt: TGTGCCAGTAGCAGAGCAGGAGCTACCTATGGCTACACCTTC
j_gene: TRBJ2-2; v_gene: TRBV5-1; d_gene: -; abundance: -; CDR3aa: CASSLWDTGELFF; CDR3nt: TGCGCCAGCAGCTTGTGGGACACCGGGGAGCTGTTTTTT
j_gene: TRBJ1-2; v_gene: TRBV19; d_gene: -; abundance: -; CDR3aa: CASSKAGPGGYTF; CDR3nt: TGTGCCAGTAGCAAAGCAGGGCCAGGTGGCTACACCTTC